This TCR beta chain was sequenced in a study of T-cell reconstitution after alpha-beta-depleted transplantation in children. CDR1 is SEHNR and CDR2 is FQNEAQ in the germline V gene (reference sequence). With 5 bases removed from V and 6 bases from J, the gap between germline ends came to 22 bases. The CDR3 has 17 amino acids. This clonotype was detected many times. A TCRbeta library incorporating unique molecular identifiers was prepared. In TCRdb, the PCR reads were re-called with MiXCR into one record per CDR3 protein. The sample carries about 230,000 distinct CDR3 sequences, approximately 9.8% recorded once.

V and J are TRBV7-9 and TRBJ2-2; D gene uncertain. This material consisted of PBMCs from the stem cell graft donor, taken from the stem cell graft. The receptor was derived from a human donor who donated a stem cell graft to a child with SCID. The CDR3 coding sequence is TGTGCCAGCAGCCTAGAGAGTCTTGGTTATTTCGCCGGGGAGCTGTTTTTT. It encodes CASSLESLGYFAGELFF.